The rows below give T cell receptor beta chains drawn from one sample of a study of monozygotic twins with inflammatory bowel disease. TCRdb reanalyzed the 5' RACE reads and collapses them to one entry per CDR3 protein, without DNA. This sample's table has roughly 330,000 distinct CDR3 sequences. Input material: blood. These receptors all stem from a human donor with ulcerative colitis or Crohn's disease, or a healthy co-twin of an affected twin (not recorded which). CDR3s include the opening cysteine and the closing phenylalanine or tryptophan. The order of the fields is J gene, V gene, CDR3 protein.

>TRBJ1-2|TRBV20-1
CSARDGFGGSLYGYTF
>TRBJ2-1|TRBV7-9
CASSFGTAGNEQFF
>TRBJ2-2|TRBV9
CASSVVKGSDTGELFF
>TRBJ2-2|TRBV10-2
CASRRPGTENTGELFF
>TRBJ1-1|TRBV7-9
CASSLVEGNTEAFF
>TRBJ2-3|TRBV29-1
CSVQNTGPTDTQYF
>TRBJ1-1|TRBV20-1
CSAHQTGPEAFF
>TRBJ1-2|TRBV11-2
CASSLQGIMEGGYTF
>TRBJ2-1|TRBV5-1
CASSPPRTSKVTQFF
>TRBJ2-5|TRBV4-1
CASSRMGGQNRETQYF
>TRBJ1-3|TRBV27
CASSPVSGNTIYF
>TRBJ2-3|TRBV7-2
CASSSLTSGSPDTQYF
>TRBJ1-4|TRBV6-5
CASSSNGAGNEKLFF
>TRBJ2-7|TRBV7-2
CASRRTGGSNEQYF
>TRBJ2-7|TRBV29-1
CSAKRSDYEQYF
>TRBJ1-1|TRBV29-1
CSVEIWGEDTEAFF